Below, 13 T cell receptor beta chains from the same sample are listed, as sequenced in a study of human T cells and chemical hapten exposure. As for time point: healthy volunteer bleed at 6 weeks. Total RNA was extracted from unfractionated whole blood. TCRdb independently ran MiXCR on the RACE reads; one entry per CDR3 protein. The repertoire holds some 78,000 distinct CDR3 sequences, over 6.5% seen once, with around 1.6% in the top ten. Specimen: whole blood. All receptors derive from a male donor in good health. Some clones in this sample may be carry-over from other donors' samples.

This sequence joins TRBV5-4 and TRBJ2-5; TRBD2 agrees at 11 bases. Germline V gene data show CDR1 as SGHNT and CDR2 as YYREEE (reference sequence). V trimming: 4 bases; J trimming: 2 bases; junction bases outside the gene matches: 7. This CDR3 is built from 16 residues. The CDR3 region is CASSGGTSGAQETQYF. CDR3 sequence (DNA): TGTGCCAGCAGCGGTGGGACTAGCGGAGCTCAAGAGACCCAGTACTTC.

The chain couples TRBV5-8 to TRBJ1-1; unclear D gene. Trimming took off 8 bases at V and 0 bases at J, with 11 bases between the two ends. This CDR3 contains 13 residues. CDR1 is SGHTS, CDR2 YDEGEE, per germline. In DNA form, the CDR3 reads TGTGCCAGTACAGCGTTCATGAACACTGAAGCTTTCTTT. Translated: CASTAFMNTEAFF.

The rearrangement links TRBV6-5 to TRBJ1-1, with 7 bases aligning to TRBD1. Germline lookup yields CDR1 MNHEY and CDR2 SVGAGI. The CDR3 contains 15 residues. With 9 bases clipped from V and 0 bases from J, the junction kept 10 bases outside the gene matches. DNA of the CDR3: TGTGCCAGTCAAGAGGGACAGTCCATGAACACTGAAGCTTTCTTT. This translates into CASQEGQSMNTEAFF.

This clonotype showed up just a few times. J is TRBJ2-2 and V is TRBV5-4; a possible D gene is TRBD1 (6 bases). With 0 bases removed from V and 4 bases from J, the gap between germline ends came to 7 bases. The CDR3 loop spans 14 amino acids. The germline V gene encodes CDR1 SGHNT and CDR2 YYREEE (reference sequence). For the CDR3, the DNA is TGTGCCAGCAGCTTGGGCAGGGGCACCGGGGAGCTGTTTTTT. Residues: CASSLGRGTGELFF.

The V call is TRBV3-1, the J call TRBJ1-3; D gene ambiguous. The CDR3 extends over 17 amino acids. V lost 1 base and J 0 bases, leaving 13 bases between the germline ends. From germline, CDR1 is LGHDT and CDR2 YNNKEL (reference sequence). CDR3 amino acids: CASSQARMGLSGNTIYF. CDR3 DNA sequence: TGTGCCAGCAGCCAAGCCCGGATGGGCCTCTCTGGAAACACCATATATTTT.

This clonotype appeared a few times. CDR3 protein: CSASPGTYQPQHF. The DNA for the CDR3 is TGCAGTGCTAGCCCAGGGACCTATCAGCCCCAGCATTTT. The rearrangement links TRBV20-1 to TRBJ1-5; D may be TRBD1 (5 bases). V dropped 3 bases and J dropped 5 bases, with 11 bases sitting between them. This CDR3 is built from 13 residues. The germline V gene has CDR1 DFQATT and CDR2 SNEGSKA (reference sequence).

This chain connects TRBV29-1 to TRBJ1-3; D possibly corresponds to TRBD1 (6 bases). The CDR3 extends over 12 amino acids. V dropped 4 bases and J dropped 8 bases, with 12 bases sitting between them. In germline, CDR1 is SQVTM, CDR2 ANQGSEA. For the CDR3, the DNA is TGCAGCGTTGTTACAGGGACGGACACCATATATTTT. Translated, it gives CSVVTGTDTIYF.

The chain couples TRBV30 to TRBJ1-5; 7 nucleotides match TRBD1. This CDR3 is 15 amino acids long. Germline CDR1 GTSNPN, CDR2 SVGIG (reference sequence). The V gene end was trimmed by 1 base and the J gene end by 4 bases; junction bases not matched to a gene: 7. The CDR3 DNA reads as TGTGCCTGGAGTGGTCTCGGGACAGATAATCAGCCCCAGCATTTT. It specifies CAWSGLGTDNQPQHF.

V is TRBV7-7 and J is TRBJ2-2, with no clear D. Germline CDR1 SSHAT, CDR2 FNYEAQ (reference sequence). The CDR3 consists of 16 residues. V was shortened by 5 bases and J by 0 bases, with 13 bases between the two germline ends. The CDR3: CASSQIGRSNTGELFF. CDR3 in DNA: TGTGCCAGCAGCCAAATTGGACGTTCGAACACCGGGGAGCTGTTTTTT.

This clonotype was counted a few times. This CDR3 is CASSYADGHLEAFF. Written as DNA, the CDR3 is TGTGCCAGCAGTTACGCGGACGGACACTTGGAAGCTTTCTTT. The rearrangement joins TRBV6-2 or TRBV6-3 to TRBJ1-1; possible D gene TRBD1, 5 bases. The CDR3 contains 14 residues. CDR1 and CDR2 from the germline V gene are MNHEY and SVGEGT. V was cut by 2 bases and J by 8 bases, with 15 bases left in between.

This clonotype was counted between two and nine times. The chain recombines TRBV7-3 with TRBJ2-1; 12 bases map to TRBD1. The CDR3 consists of 15 residues. With 5 bases clipped from V and 8 bases from J, the junction kept 7 bases outside the gene matches. Germline CDR1 is SGHTA and CDR2 is FQGTGA. The CDR3 protein is CASSPWDRGQDEQFF. CDR3 DNA: TGTGCCAGCAGCCCCTGGGACAGGGGGCAAGATGAGCAGTTCTTC.

The rearrangement links TRBV6-2 or TRBV6-3 to TRBJ2-1; 7 bases agree with TRBD2. V lost 5 bases and J lost 7; bases outside the gene matches: 14. The CDR3 runs 16 residues. From germline, CDR1 is MNHEY and CDR2 SVGEGT. CDR3 residues: CASSLRLAIPQNEQFF. The CDR3 DNA sequence: TGTGCCAGCAGTCTACGACTAGCAATTCCCCAGAATGAGCAGTTCTTC.

This clonotype was detected many times. The chain carries TRBV6-5 and TRBJ1-1; possibly TRBD1 for D (6 bases). Germline V gene sequence: CDR1 MNHEY, CDR2 SVGAGI. V was shortened by 0 bases and J by 7 bases, with 9 bases between the two germline ends. CDR3 size: 13 residues. The CDR3 region has the DNA TGTGCCAGCAGTTACTCCAAGACAGGTGAAGCTTTCTTT. Amino acids: CASSYSKTGEAFF.